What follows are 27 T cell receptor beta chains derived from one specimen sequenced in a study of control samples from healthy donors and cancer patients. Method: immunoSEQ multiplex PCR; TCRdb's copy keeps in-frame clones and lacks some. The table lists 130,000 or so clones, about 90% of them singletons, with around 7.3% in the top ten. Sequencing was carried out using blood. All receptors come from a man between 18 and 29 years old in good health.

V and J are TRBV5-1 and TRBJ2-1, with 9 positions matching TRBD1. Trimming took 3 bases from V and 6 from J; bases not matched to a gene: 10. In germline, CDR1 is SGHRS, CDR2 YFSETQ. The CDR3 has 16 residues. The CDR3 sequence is CASSSEPGQGLNEQFF. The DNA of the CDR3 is TGCGCCAGCAGCTCCGAGCCGGGACAGGGTCTCAATGAGCAGTTCTTC.

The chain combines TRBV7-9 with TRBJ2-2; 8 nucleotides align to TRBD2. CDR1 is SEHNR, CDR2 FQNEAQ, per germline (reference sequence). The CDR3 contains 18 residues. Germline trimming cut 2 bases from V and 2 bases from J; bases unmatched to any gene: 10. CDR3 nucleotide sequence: TGTGCCAGCAGCTTATCCGTTGTGCGGGGGGCCAACACCGGGGAGCTGTTTTTT. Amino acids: CASSLSVVRGANTGELFF. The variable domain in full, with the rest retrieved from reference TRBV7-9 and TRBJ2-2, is DTGVSQNPRHKITKRGQNVTFRCDPISEHNRLYWYRQTLGQGPEFLTYFQNEAQLEKSRLLSDRFSAERPKGSFSTLEIQRTEQGDSAMYLCASSLSVVRGANTGELFFGEGSRLTVL.

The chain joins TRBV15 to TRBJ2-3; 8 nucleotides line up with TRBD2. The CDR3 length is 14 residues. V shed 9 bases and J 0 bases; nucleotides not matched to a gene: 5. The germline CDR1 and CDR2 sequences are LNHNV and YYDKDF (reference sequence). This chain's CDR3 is CATRGEPSTDTQYF. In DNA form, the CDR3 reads TGTGCCACGCGGGGGGAACCTAGCACAGATACGCAGTATTTT.

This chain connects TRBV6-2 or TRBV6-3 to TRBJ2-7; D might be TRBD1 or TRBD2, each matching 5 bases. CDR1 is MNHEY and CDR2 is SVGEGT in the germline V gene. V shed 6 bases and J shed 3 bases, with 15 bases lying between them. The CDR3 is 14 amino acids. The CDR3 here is CASSSQGDFYEQYF. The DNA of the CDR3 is TGTGCCAGCAGCTCCCAGGGAGACTTCTACGAGCAGTACTTC.

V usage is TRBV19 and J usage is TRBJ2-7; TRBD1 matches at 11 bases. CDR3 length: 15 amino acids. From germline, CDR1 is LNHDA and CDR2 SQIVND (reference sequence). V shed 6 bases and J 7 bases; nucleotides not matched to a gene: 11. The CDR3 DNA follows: TGTGCCAGTAGGCCCTCCGGACAGGGGGCAATTGAGCAGTACTTC. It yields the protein CASRPSGQGAIEQYF.

CDR3 nucleotides: TGTGCCAGCCGGCGGGTTCTCAGCAATCAGCCCCAGCATTTT. Translating it yields CASRRVLSNQPQHF. The rearrangement links TRBV2 to TRBJ1-5; no clear D gene. The germline CDR1 and CDR2 sequences are SNHLY and FYNNEI. This CDR3 region has 14 residues. V dropped 8 bases and J dropped 1 base, with 12 bases sitting between them. The full variable domain, in which reference TRBV2 and TRBJ1-5 provide the parts outside the CDR3, is EPEVTQTPSHQVTQMGQEVILRCVPISNHLYFYWYRQILGQKVEFLVSFYNNEISEKSEIFDDQFSVERPDGSNFTLKIRSTKLEDSAMYFCASRRVLSNQPQHFGDGTRLSIL.

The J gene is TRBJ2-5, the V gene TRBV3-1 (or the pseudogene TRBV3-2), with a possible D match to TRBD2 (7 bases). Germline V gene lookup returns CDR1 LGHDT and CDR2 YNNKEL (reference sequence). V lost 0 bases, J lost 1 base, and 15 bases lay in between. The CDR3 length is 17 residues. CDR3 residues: CASSQEFRAGAQETQYF. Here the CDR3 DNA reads TGTGCCAGCAGCCAAGAATTTCGGGCGGGGGCCCAAGAGACCCAGTACTTC.

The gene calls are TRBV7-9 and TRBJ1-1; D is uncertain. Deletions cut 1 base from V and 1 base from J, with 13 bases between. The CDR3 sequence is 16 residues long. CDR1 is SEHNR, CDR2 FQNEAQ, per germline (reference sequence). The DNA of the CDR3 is TGTGCCAGCAGCTTAGTATGGCCAGCTCCGAACACTGAAGCTTTCTTT. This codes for CASSLVWPAPNTEAFF.

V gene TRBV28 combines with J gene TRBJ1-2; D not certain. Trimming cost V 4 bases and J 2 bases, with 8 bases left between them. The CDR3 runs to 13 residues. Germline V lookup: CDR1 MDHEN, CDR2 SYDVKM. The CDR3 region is CASSSNTNYGYTF. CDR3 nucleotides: TGTGCCAGCAGTTCTAACACCAACTATGGCTACACCTTC.

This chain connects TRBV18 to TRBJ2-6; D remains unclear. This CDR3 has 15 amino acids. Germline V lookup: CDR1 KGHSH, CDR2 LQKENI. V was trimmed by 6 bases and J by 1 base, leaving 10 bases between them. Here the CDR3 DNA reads TGTGCCAGCTCCTTTTTCCCTTCTGGGGCCAACGTCCTGACTTTC. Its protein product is CASSFFPSGANVLTF. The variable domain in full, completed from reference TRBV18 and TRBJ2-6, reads NAGVMQNPRHLVRRRGQEARLRCSPMKGHSHVYWYRQLPEEGLKFMVYLQKENIIDESGMPKERFSAEFPKEGPSILRIQQVVRGDSAAYFCASSFFPSGANVLTFGAGSRLTVL.

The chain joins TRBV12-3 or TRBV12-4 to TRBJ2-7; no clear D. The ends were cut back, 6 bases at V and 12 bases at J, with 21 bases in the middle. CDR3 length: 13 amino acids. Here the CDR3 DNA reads TGTGCCAGCAGCTCAACGACCGGGTTTCTTGTGTACTTC. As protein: CASSSTTGFLVYF.

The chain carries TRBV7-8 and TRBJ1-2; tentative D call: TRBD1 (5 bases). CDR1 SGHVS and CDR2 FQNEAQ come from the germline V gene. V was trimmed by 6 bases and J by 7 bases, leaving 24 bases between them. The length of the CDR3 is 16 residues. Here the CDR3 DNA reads TGTGCCAGCAGATCATGGCGGGACGGTCTATTAGGTGGCTACACCTTC. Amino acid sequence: CASRSWRDGLLGGYTF.

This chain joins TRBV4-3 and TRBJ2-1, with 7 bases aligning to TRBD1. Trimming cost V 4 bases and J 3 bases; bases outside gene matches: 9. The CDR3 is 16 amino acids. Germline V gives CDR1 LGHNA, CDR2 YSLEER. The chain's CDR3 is CASSPLLAGGYNEQFF. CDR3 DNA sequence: TGCGCCAGCAGCCCCCTGCTTGCAGGGGGCTACAATGAGCAGTTCTTC.

For the CDR3, the DNA is TGTGCCACCAGCAAAGACAGGGGGCCTGCAGATACGCAGTATTTT. Translating it yields CATSKDRGPADTQYF. J is TRBJ2-3 and V is TRBV15; 10 bases are shared with TRBD1. V was pared by 4 bases and J by 4 bases, with 5 bases of the junction left unmatched. The CDR3 runs 15 residues. Germline CDR1 LNHNV, CDR2 YYDKDF (reference sequence). Looking up the rest from reference TRBV15 and TRBJ2-3 gives the full variable domain: DAMVIQNPRYQVTQFGKPVTLSCSQTLNHNVMYWYQQKSSQAPKLLFHYYDKDFNNEADTPDNFQSRRPNTSFCFLDIRSPGLGDTAMYLCATSKDRGPADTQYFGPGTRLTVL.

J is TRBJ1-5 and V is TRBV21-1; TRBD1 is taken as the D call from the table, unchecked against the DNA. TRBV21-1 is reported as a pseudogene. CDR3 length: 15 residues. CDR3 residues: CASSKPIKHNQPQHF. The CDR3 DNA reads TGTGCCAGCAGCAAACCGATTAAACACAATCAGCCCCAGCATTTT.

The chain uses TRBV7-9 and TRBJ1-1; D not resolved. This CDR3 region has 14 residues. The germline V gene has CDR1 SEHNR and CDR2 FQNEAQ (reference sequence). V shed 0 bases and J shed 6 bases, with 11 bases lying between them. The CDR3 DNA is TGTGCCAGCAGCTTAGCGTTCGGGGTGGCTGAAGCTTTCTTT. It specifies CASSLAFGVAEAFF.

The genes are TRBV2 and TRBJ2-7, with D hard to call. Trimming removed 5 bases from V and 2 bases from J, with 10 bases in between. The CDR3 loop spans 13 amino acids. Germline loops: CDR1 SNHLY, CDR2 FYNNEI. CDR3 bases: TGTGCCAGCAGTTCGACAAGGACCTACGAGCAGTACTTC. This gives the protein CASSSTRTYEQYF.

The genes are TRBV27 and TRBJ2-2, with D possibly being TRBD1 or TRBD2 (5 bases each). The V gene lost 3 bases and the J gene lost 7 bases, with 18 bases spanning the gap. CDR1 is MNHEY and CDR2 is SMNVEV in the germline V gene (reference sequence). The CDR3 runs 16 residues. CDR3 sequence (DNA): TGTGCCAGCAGTTTTGAGGGGCCTACCCTTGGCGGGGAGCTGTTTTTT. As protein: CASSFEGPTLGGELFF.

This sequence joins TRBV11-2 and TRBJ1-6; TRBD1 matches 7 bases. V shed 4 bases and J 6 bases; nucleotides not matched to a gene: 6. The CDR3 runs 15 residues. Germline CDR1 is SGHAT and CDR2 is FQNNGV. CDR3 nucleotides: TGTGCCAGCAGCTCTCCCGGGACAGCTAATTCACCCCTCCACTTT. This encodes CASSSPGTANSPLHF. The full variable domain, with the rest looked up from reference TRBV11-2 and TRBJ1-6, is EAGVAQSPRYKIIEKRQSVAFWCNPISGHATLYWYQQILGQGPKLLIQFQNNGVVDDSQLPKDRFSAERLKGVDSTLKIQPAKLEDSAVYLCASSSPGTANSPLHFGNGTRLTVT.

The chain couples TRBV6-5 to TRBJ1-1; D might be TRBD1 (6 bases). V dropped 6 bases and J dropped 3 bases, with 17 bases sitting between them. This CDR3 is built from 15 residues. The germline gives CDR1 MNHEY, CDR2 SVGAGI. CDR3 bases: TGTGCCAGCAGACGATTGAAGGGGGGGGACACTGAAGCTTTCTTT. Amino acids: CASRRLKGGDTEAFF.

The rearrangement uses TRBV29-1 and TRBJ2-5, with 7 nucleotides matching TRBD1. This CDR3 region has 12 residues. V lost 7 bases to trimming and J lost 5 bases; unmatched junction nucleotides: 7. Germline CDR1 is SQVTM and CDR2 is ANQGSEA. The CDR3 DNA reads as TGCAGCGGGGGACAGACGGGGGAGACCCAGTACTTC. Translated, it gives CSGGQTGETQYF.

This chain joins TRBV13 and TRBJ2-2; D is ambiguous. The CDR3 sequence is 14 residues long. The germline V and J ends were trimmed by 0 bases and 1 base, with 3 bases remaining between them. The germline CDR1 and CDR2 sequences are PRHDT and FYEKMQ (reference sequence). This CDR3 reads CASSLGRNTGELFF. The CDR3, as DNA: TGTGCCAGCAGCTTAGGGCGGAACACCGGGGAGCTGTTTTTT.

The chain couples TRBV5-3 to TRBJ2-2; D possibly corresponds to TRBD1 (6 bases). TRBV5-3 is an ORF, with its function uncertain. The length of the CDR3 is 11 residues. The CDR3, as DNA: TGTGCGGGGGCCCGGTGCGGGGAGCTGTTTTTT. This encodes CAGARCGELFF.

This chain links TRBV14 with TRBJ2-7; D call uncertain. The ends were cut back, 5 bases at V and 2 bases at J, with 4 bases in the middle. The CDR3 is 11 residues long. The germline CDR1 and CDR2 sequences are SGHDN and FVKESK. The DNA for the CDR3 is TGTGCCAGCAGCAGTACCTACGAGCAGTACTTC. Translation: CASSSTYEQYF.

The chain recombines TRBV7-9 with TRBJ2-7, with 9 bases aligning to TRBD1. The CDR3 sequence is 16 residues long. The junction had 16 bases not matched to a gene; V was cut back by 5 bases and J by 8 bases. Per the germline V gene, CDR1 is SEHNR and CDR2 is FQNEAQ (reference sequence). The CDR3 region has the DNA TGTGCCAGCAGCCTTGTCCCCGCCGGGACAGGGAATAAGCAGTACTTC. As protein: CASSLVPAGTGNKQYF.

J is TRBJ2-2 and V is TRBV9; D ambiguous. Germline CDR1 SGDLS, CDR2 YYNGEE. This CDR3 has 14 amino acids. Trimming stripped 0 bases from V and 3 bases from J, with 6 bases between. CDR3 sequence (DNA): TGTGCCAGCAGCGTAGTCGGACACACCGGGGAGCTGTTTTTT. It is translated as CASSVVGHTGELFF.

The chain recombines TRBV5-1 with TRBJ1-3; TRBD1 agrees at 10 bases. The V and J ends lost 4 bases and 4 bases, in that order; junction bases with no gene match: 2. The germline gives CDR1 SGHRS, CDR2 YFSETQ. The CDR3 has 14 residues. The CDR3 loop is CASSPDRGGNTIYF. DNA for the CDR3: TGCGCCAGCAGCCCGGACAGGGGGGGAAACACCATATATTTT.